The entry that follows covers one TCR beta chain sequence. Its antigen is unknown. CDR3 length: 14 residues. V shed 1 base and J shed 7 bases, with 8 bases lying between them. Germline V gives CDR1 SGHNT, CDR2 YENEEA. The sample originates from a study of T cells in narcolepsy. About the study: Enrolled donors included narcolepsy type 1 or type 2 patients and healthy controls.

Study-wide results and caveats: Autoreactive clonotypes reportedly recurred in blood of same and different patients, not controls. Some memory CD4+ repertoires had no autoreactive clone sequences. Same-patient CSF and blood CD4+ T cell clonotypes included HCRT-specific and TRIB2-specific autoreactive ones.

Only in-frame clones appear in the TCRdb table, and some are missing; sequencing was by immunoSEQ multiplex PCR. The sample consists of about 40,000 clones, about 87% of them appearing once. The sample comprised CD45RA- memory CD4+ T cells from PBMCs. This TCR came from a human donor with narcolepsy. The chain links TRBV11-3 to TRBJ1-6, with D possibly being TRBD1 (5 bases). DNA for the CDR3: TGTGCCAGCAGCTTAGGACAGAACAATTCACCCCTCCACTTT. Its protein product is CASSLGQNNSPLHF.